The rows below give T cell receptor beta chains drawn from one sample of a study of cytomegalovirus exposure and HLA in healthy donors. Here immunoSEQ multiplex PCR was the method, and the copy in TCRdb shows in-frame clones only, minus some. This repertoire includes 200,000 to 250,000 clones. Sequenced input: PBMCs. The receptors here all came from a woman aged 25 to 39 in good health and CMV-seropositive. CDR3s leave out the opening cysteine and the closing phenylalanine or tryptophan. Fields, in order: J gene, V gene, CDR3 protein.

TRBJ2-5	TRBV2	ASSLTGLAGETQY
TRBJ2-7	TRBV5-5	ASSWGQGSYEQY
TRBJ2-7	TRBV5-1	ASSLEAGNEQY
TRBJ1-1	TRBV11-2	ASSFPRGNTEAF
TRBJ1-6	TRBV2	ASRGTGIFDSPLH
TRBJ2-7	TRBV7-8	ASSRQGQFSYEQY
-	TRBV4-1	ASSQVATVYEQY
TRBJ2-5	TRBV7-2	ASSISLETQY
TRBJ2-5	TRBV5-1	ASSPGQTQETQY
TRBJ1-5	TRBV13	ASSLRGQPQH
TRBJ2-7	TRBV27	ASSLSNSRDYEQY
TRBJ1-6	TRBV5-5	ASSRVDLHNSPLH
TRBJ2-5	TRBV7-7	ASSPGQGWVETQY
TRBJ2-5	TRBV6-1	ASSAGTSGAETQY
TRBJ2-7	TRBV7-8	ASRTGTGHSNEQY
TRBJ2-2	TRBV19	ASSAGVVGTGELF
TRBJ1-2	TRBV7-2	ASSYNGQGGYGYT
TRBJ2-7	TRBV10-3	AIRLRAETYEQY
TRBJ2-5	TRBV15	ATSIVTSAGGFGTQY
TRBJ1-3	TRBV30	AWKLGNTIY
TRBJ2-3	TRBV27	ASKEGERGDTQY
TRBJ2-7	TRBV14	ASSPSYSYEQY
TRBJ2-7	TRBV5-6	ASSPGTGPYEQY
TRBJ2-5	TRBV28	ASSTLAANQETQY
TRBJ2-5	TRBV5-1	ATTGSGGATETQY
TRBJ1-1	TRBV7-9	ASSFGHLNTEAF
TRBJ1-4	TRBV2	ASSEAHTGNEKLF
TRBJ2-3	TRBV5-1	ASSGGQGADTQY
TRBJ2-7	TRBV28	ASSFRGISYEQY
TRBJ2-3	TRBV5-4	ASSLQGSTDTQY
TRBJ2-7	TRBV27	ASSVIQGASKGQY
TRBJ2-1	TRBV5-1	ASSLEGLEQF
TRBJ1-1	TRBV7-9	ASSRPGEGWDTEAF
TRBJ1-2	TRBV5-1	ASSPQGDYGYT
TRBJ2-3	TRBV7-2	ASSRGANTDTQY
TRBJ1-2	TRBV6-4	ASSPVGRGEGGYT
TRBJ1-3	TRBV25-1	ANSESSSGNTIY
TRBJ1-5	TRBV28	ASSLPRIEPQH
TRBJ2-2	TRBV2	ASNIAGGANTGELF
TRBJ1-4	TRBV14	ASSETYRAVGEKLF
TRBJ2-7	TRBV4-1	ASSRTFRDRDYEQY
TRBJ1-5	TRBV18	ASSPPGGARSNQPQH
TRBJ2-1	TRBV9	ASSVAPGLPNEQF
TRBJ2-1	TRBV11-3	ASSLEVGGATSNNEQF